The rows below give T cell receptor beta chains drawn from one sample of a study of long-term antiretroviral therapy in people with HIV. The method was immunoSEQ multiplex PCR; TCRdb's version includes in-frame clones alone and lacks a portion of them. The data show approximately 18,000 clones, with 91% seen just once and 9.5% to 10% held by the top ten. The source was unsorted PBMCs, collected 3 years after starting antiretroviral therapy. Source of these receptors: a man between 50 and 59 years old with HIV. Both conserved end residues are trimmed from each CDR3.

v_gene	j_gene	CDR3aa
TRBV5-1	TRBJ1-1	ASSRGEGVGTEAF
TRBV5-1	TRBJ2-2	ASSPLQGAAGELF
TRBV7-6	TRBJ1-1	ASSPANTEAF
TRBV29-1	TRBJ1-1	SVERGSEAF
TRBV19	TRBJ2-7	ASSIEVGYEQY
TRBV29-1	TRBJ2-1	SVVSSGVPSYNEQF
TRBV29-1	TRBJ2-1	SAPLAGGINEQF
TRBV27	TRBJ2-7	ASSLSRQGGHEQY
TRBV28	TRBJ2-5	ASSSRTGSETQY
TRBV6-1	TRBJ1-2	ASSESGREGGYT